The T cell receptor (beta chain) described here comes from a study of cytomegalovirus exposure and HLA in healthy donors listed by TCRdb under 2017. Background for the entire study: An earlier analysis of more than 550 of the donors reported approximately 260 Gb of sequence data and 117 million unique TCR beta sequences obtained from approximately 180 million T cells. An early release covering about 600 HLA-typed donors comprised 250 to 350 gigabases of sequencing data and 85 million to 100 million unique TCR sequences. The genetic ancestry cluster associated with self-reported Caucasian donors included about four fifths of the approximately 430 genotyped donors. The study was designed to test whether signatures of past pathogen exposure could be identified by cataloging public T cell receptors. Using immunosequencing, the study profiled T cell repertoires from about 620 subjects and related those repertoires to cytomegalovirus serostatus. Along with the roughly 700-subject first cohort, a separate validation cohort of around 120 different subjects was used. The study combined high-throughput TCR immunosequencing, statistical association of individual TCRs with disease status, and machine learning to predict cytomegalovirus infection status. In a later analysis, previously published TCR beta repertoires from several hundred donors were re-analyzed and high-resolution HLA genotyping was added so that TCR occurrence patterns could be studied. The later analysis used no new phenotypic data to find candidate immune exposures, relying instead on TCR beta sequences and their occurrence across donors. An earlier analysis of around 580 of the donors used high-throughput TCR beta sequencing to judge whether each TCR beta V gene segment behaved as functional or pseudogenic. Donor age, sex, ethnicity and CMV serostatus were compiled together with the repertoire data. A later genetic analysis took genome-wide SNP genotypes for about 55% of the 666 donors and used that subset as a discovery cohort. All discovery cohort repertoires had been generated on a single sequencing platform. Both class I and class II loci were covered by HLA typing, at four-digit resolution. Typing coverage differed by locus: A, B, C, DRB1 and DQB1 were typed in roughly 620-630 donors, DQA1 in approximately 520, DPA1 in around 610, and DPB1 in just under 490. Because of strong linkage in the cohort, a handful of DR-DQ haplotypes were treated as single units for association and clustering. On average, roughly 240,000 unique TCR beta nucleotide sequences were sequenced per donor among 350 to 400 genotyped donors of the cohort, with 15% to 20% of those sequences being non-productive. Overall results and qualifications from the work: HLA typing was unavailable for some donors at each locus, so association tests used only the typed subset. Most CMV-associated TCR beta chains appeared to be HLA-restricted in a later analysis, and the HLA associations seemed to be driven largely by CMV exposure. Linkage disequilibrium might explain the correlated functional status among segregating V segments, but an unknown experimental factor could not be excluded. A later analysis associated about 17,000 TCR beta sequences with specific HLA alleles at a false discovery rate of 0.05. Several of the top co-occurrence clusters appeared to be linked to parvovirus B19, influenza, CMV and Epstein-Barr virus, according to a later analysis. Strong co-occurrence of HLA alleles, especially DR and DQ, made assigning TCR associations to individual alleles difficult. A further reported finding was that TCR beta sequences accurately predicted the HLA-A and HLA-B alleles for most subjects in the first cohort. The classifier was reported to diagnose cytomegalovirus status with high specificity and sensitivity in both the original and validation cohorts. In vitro tests confirmed that a few of the cytomegalovirus-associated TCR beta chains recognize cytomegalovirus antigens. Some IMGT-functional V segments, including TRBV6-2 and TRBV6-3, could not be told apart with the 87-base-pair reads, so those segments were excluded. A later analysis found that HLA-associated TCR beta chains were more clonally expanded and had lower generation probabilities than equally common non-associated chains. A total of 150 to 200 TCR beta chains were listed by the study as associated with cytomegalovirus. V-gene and J-gene trimming of TCR beta chains was associated with a missense DCLRE1C variant in a later genetic analysis, and the association was replicated in an independent cohort. The only immune exposure information available for the cohort was CMV serostatus. A later analysis found that TCR association rates varied across HLA loci, with DRB1 alleles showing the most associated TCRs and HLA-C alleles the fewest. Around 16 rarely observed V segments, including chromosome 9 orphons, were excluded from the earlier analysis of 550 to 700 of the donors because counts were too low. Most TCR sequences were observed very rarely across donors, whereas some public TCRs were present in many individuals. A cluster of highly shared sequence variants was judged likely to be a technical artifact of the sequencing pipeline. Sequencing depth was assumed to be roughly uniform across donors in the presence/absence analyses, though that assumption may not hold. An earlier analysis of roughly 570 of the donors showed that most TCR beta V segments appeared in productive rearrangements either about 87% or about 30% of the time, which broadly matched IMGT annotations. Compared with the 666-donor mean, donors in an Asian-associated ancestry cluster had fewer N-insertions in productive TCRs, according to a later genetic analysis. The authors suggested that the approach could potentially be generalized to other disease states and immunological phenotypes. In this cohort, only TCR beta chains were sequenced, and detectable features were limited by the absence of alpha or paired-chain data.

The CDR3 measures 16 amino acids from cysteine to phenylalanine. Of all the DNA, just the CDR3 is kept, 48 bases in frame from base 1. In the germline V gene, CDR1 corresponds to ENHRY and CDR2 to SYGVKD. V loses 4 bases of germline sequence and J loses 0 bases, and the interval between the two ends is 13 bases. The library was generated by the immunoSEQ multiplex PCR assay. A mixture of 60 forward primers for TCR Vbeta segments and 13 reverse primers for TCR Jbeta segments was used in the multiplex PCR. The CDR3 region of rearranged TCR beta genes was amplified from genomic DNA by a multiplex PCR assay. On the Illumina HiSeq System, the amplified TCR beta libraries were sequenced as 87-base-pair reads. On the study's bioinformatics: In a later analysis, tens of millions of unique TCR beta chains were counted across the approximately 640 repertoires, and roughly 10 million of these chains were shared by at least two donors. A nearest-neighbor algorithm error-corrected the raw reads and collapsed the reads into unique sequences, merging closely related sequences to remove PCR and sequencing errors. CDR3 sequences were aligned to IMGT reference sequences to assign V, D and J gene segments. For a sequence to be retained, at least a six-nucleotide match to both a V gene segment and a J gene segment was required. A rearrangement counted as productive if the CDR3 had no stop codons and remained in frame with V and J, and every other rearrangement counted as non-productive. CDR3 was defined by IMGT convention, running from the second conserved V-encoded cysteine to the conserved J-encoded phenylalanine. The earlier analysis of some 550 of the donors excluded any sequence lacking an unambiguous match to a single V gene segment. In an earlier analysis of approximately 590 of the donors, V segments were called functional above 56.7% productive rearrangements and were called segregating when the between-donor standard deviation exceeded 5%. To diagnose cytomegalovirus status from the catalog of TCR beta chain sequences, a statistical classification framework was built. V and J gene assignment, in a later analysis, came from comparing TCR nucleotide sequences with IMGT/GENE-DB human TR gene sequences. The TCRdist pipeline was used in a later analysis to assign CDR3 sequences and most-parsimonious VDJ recombination scenarios. A later analysis defined each TCR beta chain by its CDR3 amino acid sequence plus V-gene family, and excluded reads lacking a unique V-gene family. To address suspected cross-contamination and a sequencing artifact, a later analysis removed a few hundred highly shared, low-generation-probability nucleotide sequences. In a later analysis, a clonal expansion index was calculated for each public chain from normalized within-repertoire ranks of inferred template counts. Generation probabilities in a later analysis came from a VDJ recombination model fitted to out-of-frame rearrangements, and those results were checked against IGoR. Hypergeometric tests were used in a later analysis to score TCR-TCR, TCR-HLA and TCR-CMV co-occurrence, with a repertoire-size bias correction applied to the TCR pairs. To estimate false discovery rates, a later analysis permuted the HLA or CMV assignments 20 times. A later analysis grouped co-occurring TCRs with DBSCAN, adding TCRdist sequence similarity when clustering within HLA-allele-positive subsets. Repertoires with fewer than 30,000 or more than 120,000 public chains, plus five repertoires with anomalous nucleotide sharing, were excluded from co-occurrence clustering. The table was pulled from immuneACCESS by TCRdb, which kept in-frame rearrangements only. Such tables lose some clones; where checked, under half of the loss comes from unresolved V genes, and the rest has no known cause. The V and J calls and the clone size are those of that table, but D and trimming were determined from the DNA. For this sample there are about 200,000 clones; 75% to 85% appear just once. Clones ranked in the top ten supply roughly an eighth of the sample.

The cohort comprised 670 or so healthy bone marrow donors. All cohort members were sampled while nominally healthy, although unrecorded immune exposures were likely present. The donor tested CMV seropositive and was one of the 289 seropositive cohort members. A peripheral blood sample was collected from each donor, and TCR beta sequencing was performed on peripheral blood mononuclear cells. Genomic DNA was extracted from the blood cell samples with the Qiagen DNeasy Blood Extraction Kit. Turning to this clone: This receptor's antigen is unknown. Per-base quality was not reported, and no clone a single base away is much larger than it.

The source of this sequence is a woman in her twenties or thirties in good health and CMV-seropositive. Recombination joined TRBV10-3 with TRBJ2-4; the D gene is possibly TRBD1, with 6 bases matching. The source material was PBMCs. For the CDR3, the sequence is CAISVGAGPAKNIQYF. The nucleotides are TGTGCCATCAGTGTGGGGGCAGGCCCAGCCAAAAACATTCAGTACTTC.